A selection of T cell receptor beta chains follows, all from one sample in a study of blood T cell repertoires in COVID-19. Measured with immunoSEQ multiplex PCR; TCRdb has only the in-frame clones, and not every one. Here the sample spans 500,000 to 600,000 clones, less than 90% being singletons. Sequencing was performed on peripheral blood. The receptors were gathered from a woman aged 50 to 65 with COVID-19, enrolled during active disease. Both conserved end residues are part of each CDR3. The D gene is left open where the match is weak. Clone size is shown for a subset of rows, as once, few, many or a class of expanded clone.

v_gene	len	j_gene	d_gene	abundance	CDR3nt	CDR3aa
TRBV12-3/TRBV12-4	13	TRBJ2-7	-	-	TGTGCCAGCAGTTTATCACAGGTCTACGAGCAGTACTTC	CASSLSQVYEQYF
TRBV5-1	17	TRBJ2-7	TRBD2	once	TGCGCCAGCAGCCCCCGGACTAGCGGGGGGCTCCCCCGGGAGCAGTACTTC	CASSPRTSGGLPREQYF
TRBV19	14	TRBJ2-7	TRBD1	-	TGTGCCAGTAGTTCGGACAGGAACTCCTACGAGCAGTACTTC	CASSSDRNSYEQYF
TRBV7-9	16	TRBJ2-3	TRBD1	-	TGTGCCAGCAGCTTTGGGACAGTCCCAACCACAGATACGCAGTATTTT	CASSFGTVPTTDTQYF
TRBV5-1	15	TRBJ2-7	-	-	TGCGCCAGCACCAACCGGAGGGTAAAATCCTACGAGCAGTACTTC	CASTNRRVKSYEQYF
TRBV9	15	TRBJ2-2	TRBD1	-	TGTGCCAGCAGCGTAGGGGACAGGGGGCTACGGGAGCTGTTTTTT	CASSVGDRGLRELFF
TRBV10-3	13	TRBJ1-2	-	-	TGTGCCATCAGTGAGTCGGGGGGGAATGGCTACACCTTC	CAISESGGNGYTF
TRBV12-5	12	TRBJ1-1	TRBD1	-	TGTGCTAGTGGCCCTGGACAGGGGAAGGCTTTCTTT	CASGPGQGKAFF
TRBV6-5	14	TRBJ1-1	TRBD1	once	TGTGCCAGCAGTACCGGGACAGCAAACACTGAAGCTTTCTTT	CASSTGTANTEAFF
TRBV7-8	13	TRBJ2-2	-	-	TGTGCCAGCAGCCGACTAGTCTCCGGGGAGCTGTTTTTT	CASSRLVSGELFF
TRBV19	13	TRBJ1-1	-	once	TGTGCCAGTACCGGGAGGTCGAATACTGAAGCTTTCTTT	CASTGRSNTEAFF
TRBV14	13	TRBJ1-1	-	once	TGTGCCAGCAGCCTGACGGGGAACACTGAAGCTTTCTTT	CASSLTGNTEAFF
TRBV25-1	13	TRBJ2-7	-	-	TGTGCCAGCCGTGCCACAGGACGCTACGAGCAGTACTTC	CASRATGRYEQYF
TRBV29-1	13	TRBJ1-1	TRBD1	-	TGCAGCGTTGGGGGACAGGTGGAGGTTGAAGCTTTCTTT	CSVGGQVEVEAFF
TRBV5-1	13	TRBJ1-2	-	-	TGCGCCAGCAGCTTGCCGGGATCATTGGGCTACACCTTC	CASSLPGSLGYTF
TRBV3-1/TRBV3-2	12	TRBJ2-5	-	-	TGTGCCAGCAGTTCCGGTGCGGAGACCCAGTACTTC	CASSSGAETQYF